This T cell receptor beta chain was sequenced in a study of cytomegalovirus exposure and HLA in healthy donors. Germline values: CDR1 SGHRS, CDR2 YFSETQ. J lost 0 bases, V lost 6 bases, and 5 bases had no gene match. This CDR3 spans 15 amino acids. PCR employed 60 Vbeta and 13 Jbeta primers. Repertoires were generated with immunoSEQ multiplex PCR, while TCRdb's copy carries only in-frame clones and drops some. The table lists around 99,000 clones, 73% of them singletons. Input material: PBMCs. This TCR was sampled from a man aged 35 to 55 in good health and CMV-seronegative. The chain carries TRBV5-1 and TRBJ1-3, with TRBD1 identical over 8 bases. CDR3 nucleotide sequence: TGCGCCAGCACCCAACAGGGGGTCTCTGGAAACACCATATATTTT. It specifies CASTQQGVSGNTIYF.